Below, 27 T cell receptor beta chains from the same sample are listed, as sequenced in a study of control samples from healthy donors and cancer patients. This table comes from immunoSEQ multiplex PCR, and its TCRdb copy is limited to in-frame clones, with some not included. The data contain fewer than 90,000 clones, 80% to 90% of them seen just once; the ten biggest clones take up roughly 20%. Sequencing input: blood. The receptors derive from a middle-aged man in good health.

V gene TRBV2 combines with J gene TRBJ1-2; tentative D call: TRBD1 (6 bases). The germline V gene encodes CDR1 SNHLY and CDR2 FYNNEI. The ends were cut back, 7 bases at V and 3 bases at J, with 9 bases in the middle. This CDR3 spans 12 amino acids. The CDR3 reads CASTRTDYGYTF. Here the CDR3 DNA reads TGTGCCAGCACCCGGACAGACTATGGCTACACCTTC.

This clone has a single count. CDR3 coding DNA: TGTGCCAGCAGTTACGGCGGGAGGACGTTTCGAGGGGAGCTGTTTTTT. It is translated as CASSYGGRTFRGELFF. The rearrangement links TRBV6-2 or TRBV6-3 to TRBJ2-2; 8 bases are a match to TRBD2. This CDR3 is built from 16 residues. Germline V gene data show CDR1 as MNHEY and CDR2 as SVGEGT. Trimming cost V 2 bases and J 8 bases; bases outside gene matches: 10.

This rearrangement joins TRBV27 to TRBJ1-5; D is possibly TRBD1 (5 bases). CDR1 MNHEY and CDR2 SMNVEV come from the germline V gene (reference sequence). The V gene lost 6 bases and the J gene lost 6 bases, with 15 bases spanning the gap. There are 14 residues in the CDR3. CDR3 nucleotide sequence: TGTGCCAGCAGCCCCGGGGGGTTGGGTCAGCCCCAGCATTTT. Translated: CASSPGGLGQPQHF.

The rearrangement uses TRBV29-1 and TRBJ2-3, with 11 bases lining up with TRBD2. CDR3 length equals 16 residues. With V trimmed by 0 bases and J by 6 bases, 8 bases remained unmatched. Germline assignment: CDR1 SQVTM and CDR2 ANQGSEA. The CDR3 sequence is CSVEDSGTSGADTQYF. CDR3 DNA sequence: TGCAGCGTTGAAGATTCGGGGACTAGCGGAGCGGATACGCAGTATTTT.

The V gene is TRBV6-5, the J gene TRBJ2-1, with 8 bases matching TRBD2. The CDR3 covers 14 residues. V dropped 2 bases and J dropped 6; count of bases not matched to a gene: 3. The germline gives CDR1 MNHEY, CDR2 SVGAGI. The CDR3 DNA reads as TGTGCCAGCAGTTACCCGGGACTAGGCAATGAGCAGTTCTTC. Translated: CASSYPGLGNEQFF.

The V and J genes are TRBV4-3 and TRBJ1-5; D perhaps matches TRBD1 (5 bases). Per germline, CDR1 LGHNA and CDR2 YSLEER. The CDR3 spans 15 residues. V was shortened by 0 bases and J by 8 bases, with 14 bases between the two germline ends. The CDR3 region is CASSQETGRAEPQHF. The CDR3 nucleotides are TGCGCCAGCAGCCAAGAAACAGGCAGGGCGGAGCCCCAGCATTTT.

The rearrangement joins TRBV29-1 to TRBJ2-7, with a tentative D call TRBD2 (7 bases). Deletions cut 7 bases from V and 7 bases from J, with 20 bases between. Germline assignment: CDR1 SQVTM and CDR2 ANQGSEA. This CDR3 has 13 residues. Here the CDR3 reads CSASGQKGGEQYF. CDR3 DNA: TGCAGCGCCTCTGGACAGAAGGGAGGGGAGCAGTACTTC.

The J gene is TRBJ1-6, the V gene TRBV11-3; 9 bases are shared with TRBD1. This CDR3 region has 16 residues. Unmatched junction bases numbered 9, after V lost 5 bases and J lost 7 bases. The germline gives CDR1 SGHNT, CDR2 YENEEA. The CDR3 region has the DNA TGTGCCAGCAGCCCGGGGACGGGGACAGGGAATTCACCCCTCCACTTT. Protein: CASSPGTGTGNSPLHF.

V is TRBV4-3 and J is TRBJ1-5, with D maybe TRBD1 (5 bases). From germline, CDR1 is LGHNA and CDR2 YSLEER. Trimming stripped 0 bases from V and 7 bases from J, with 7 bases between. CDR3 size: 13 residues. The CDR3 DNA reads as TGCGCCAGCAGCCAAGATCGACAGCAGCCCCAGCATTTT. This codes for CASSQDRQQPQHF.

This clone was observed a handful of times. V gene TRBV4-3 combines with J gene TRBJ2-2; possibly TRBD2 for D (6 bases). The germline V and J ends were trimmed by 0 bases and 5 bases, with 10 bases remaining between them. This CDR3 has 15 residues. Germline CDR1 reads LGHNA; CDR2 reads YSLEER. The CDR3 sequence: CASSQDFGGTGELFF. The CDR3 nucleotides read TGCGCCAGCAGCCAAGATTTCGGAGGGACCGGGGAGCTGTTTTTT.

This clone has only one observation. The V and J genes are TRBV5-1 and TRBJ2-2; D may be TRBD1 (5 bases). V lost 0 bases and J lost 7, with 13 bases in between. CDR1 and CDR2 (germline): SGHRS, YFSETQ. CDR3 length: 15 amino acids. The CDR3 protein is CASSLGQGEGGELFF. The DNA of the CDR3 is TGCGCCAGCAGCTTGGGCCAGGGTGAAGGCGGGGAGCTGTTTTTT.

The J gene is TRBJ1-1, the V gene TRBV7-8, with D unresolved. This CDR3 is built from 15 residues. CDR1 SGHVS and CDR2 FQNEAQ come from the germline V gene. V lost 5 bases, J lost 0 bases, and 13 bases lay in between. The CDR3: CASSRVVSLNTEAFF. The CDR3, as DNA: TGTGCCAGCAGCCGAGTAGTCTCCCTGAACACTGAAGCTTTCTTT. The full variable domain, with the rest looked up from reference TRBV7-8 and TRBJ1-1, is GAGVSQSPRYKVAKRGQDVALRCDPISGHVSLFWYQQALGQGPEFLTYFQNEAQLDKSGLPSDRFFAERPEGSVSTLKIQRTQQEDSAVYLCASSRVVSLNTEAFFGQGTRLTVV.

The V and J genes are TRBV2 and TRBJ2-3, with TRBD2 identical over 10 bases. Germline CDR1 reads SNHLY; CDR2 reads FYNNEI. This CDR3 is built from 15 residues. The J segment lost 4 bases and the V segment lost 10 bases, leaving 11 bases of the junction unmatched. This CDR3 reads CANLKREGFADTQYF. The CDR3 DNA reads as TGTGCCAACCTTAAGCGGGAGGGGTTCGCAGATACGCAGTATTTT.

The J gene is TRBJ1-6, the V gene TRBV3-1 (or the pseudogene TRBV3-2), with no clear D. Germline CDR1 LGHDT, CDR2 YNNKEL (reference sequence). Trimming removed 4 bases at V and 8 bases at J, with 12 bases between. This CDR3 contains 14 residues. The CDR3 loop is CASSRPDSDSPLHF. The CDR3 DNA follows: TGTGCCAGCAGCCGACCGGACTCTGATTCACCCCTCCACTTT.

V is TRBV25-1 and J is TRBJ2-5; 9 bases match TRBD1. The V gene end was trimmed by 9 bases and the J gene end by 1 base; junction bases not matched to a gene: 9. The CDR3 is 15 residues long. CDR1 MGHDK and CDR2 SYGVNS come from the germline V gene. The DNA of the CDR3 is TGTGCCAGTGCTGGCGGGACAGGGATCCAAGAGACCCAGTACTTC. Translating gives CASAGGTGIQETQYF. The full variable domain, completed using reference TRBV25-1 and TRBJ2-5, is EADIYQTPRYLVIGTGKKITLECSQTMGHDKMYWYQQDPGMELHLIHYSYGVNSTEKGDLSSESTVSRIRTEHFPLTLESARPSHTSQYLCASAGGTGIQETQYFGPGTRLLVL.

The J gene is TRBJ1-6, the V gene TRBV9; unclear D gene. This CDR3 is 13 amino acids long. V lost 2 bases, J lost 9 bases, and 9 bases lay in between. The germline V gene has CDR1 SGDLS and CDR2 YYNGEE. The CDR3 nucleotides read TGTGCCAGCAGCGTTTCCTTTGGTTCACCCCTCCACTTT. It specifies CASSVSFGSPLHF.

In its sample, this clone ranks as medium-sized. The chain links TRBV5-1 to TRBJ2-6; no clear D gene. Trimming shortened V by 4 bases and J by 0 bases, and 5 bases separated the two germline ends. Per the germline V gene, CDR1 is SGHRS and CDR2 is YFSETQ. This CDR3 is 14 amino acids long. The CDR3 DNA follows: TGCGCCAGCAGCGACCCCTCTGGGGCCAACGTCCTGACTTTC. Translated: CASSDPSGANVLTF.

The chain combines TRBV18 with TRBJ1-3; D possibly corresponds to TRBD1 (5 bases). CDR1 and CDR2 from the germline V gene are KGHSH and LQKENI. This CDR3 contains 16 residues. Trimming removed 3 bases from V and 4 bases from J, with 16 bases in between. CDR3 region: CASSPDTGPRGNTIYF. DNA of the CDR3: TGTGCCAGCTCACCCGACACGGGGCCTCGAGGAAACACCATATATTTT.

The V gene is TRBV5-6, the J gene TRBJ2-3, with 9 nucleotides matching TRBD2. CDR3 size: 16 residues. The germline V gene encodes CDR1 SGHDT and CDR2 YYEEEE. Germline trimming cut 4 bases from V and 1 base from J; bases unmatched to any gene: 7. DNA for the CDR3: TGTGCCAGCAGCCTAACTAGCGGGTACCGCACAGATACGCAGTATTTT. Translated, it gives CASSLTSGYRTDTQYF.

This clone occurred once. The chain has TRBV15 and TRBJ2-5; D uncertain. The CDR3 is 12 amino acids. Trimming took 0 bases from V and 6 from J, leaving 5 bases between them. The germline V gene encodes CDR1 LNHNV and CDR2 YYDKDF (reference sequence). In nucleotides, the CDR3 is TGTGCCACCAGCAGAGATCGGCAGACCCAGTACTTC. This codes for CATSRDRQTQYF. The variable domain in full, with the rest retrieved from reference TRBV15 and TRBJ2-5, is DAMVIQNPRYQVTQFGKPVTLSCSQTLNHNVMYWYQQKSSQAPKLLFHYYDKDFNNEADTPDNFQSRRPNTSFCFLDIRSPGLGDTAMYLCATSRDRQTQYFGPGTRLLVL.

A single count supports this clone. V gene TRBV5-1 combines with J gene TRBJ2-5, with TRBD1 matching over 11 bases. V shed 2 bases, J shed 4 bases, and the junction held 13 bases outside the gene matches. Looked up from germline, CDR1 is SGHRS and CDR2 is YFSETQ. The CDR3 spans 18 residues. The CDR3 loop is CASSFTPGQGVLGETQYF. CDR3 nucleotides: TGCGCCAGCAGCTTTACCCCGGGACAGGGGGTCCTGGGAGAGACCCAGTACTTC.

The genes are TRBV10-3 and TRBJ2-3; TRBD2 aligns across 7 bases. The V gene's germline CDR1 is ENHRY and CDR2 SYGVKD. With 9 bases clipped from V and 7 bases from J, the junction kept 10 bases outside the gene matches. The CDR3 extends over 13 amino acids. Here the CDR3 DNA reads TGTGCCATTCAGGGACTACCTTCAAATACGCAGTATTTT. Its translation: CAIQGLPSNTQYF.

The chain employs TRBV7-2 and TRBJ2-1, with a possible D match to TRBD1 (5 bases). Trimming cost V 2 bases and J 9 bases, with 14 bases left between them. Looked up from germline, CDR1 is SGHTA and CDR2 is FQGNSA. This CDR3 region has 14 residues. The CDR3 region has the DNA TGTGCCAGCAGCTTAAATAGGCCCCAGGGTGAGCAGTTCTTC. Translating it yields CASSLNRPQGEQFF.

V and J are TRBV4-1 and TRBJ1-1; 9 bases agree with TRBD1. Germline V gene sequence: CDR1 MGHRA, CDR2 YSYEKL. The CDR3 contains 15 residues. The V segment lost 2 bases and the J segment 4 bases; nucleotides outside the gene matches: 5. The CDR3 here is CASSQLQGASTEAFF. CDR3 sequence (DNA): TGCGCCAGCAGCCAATTACAGGGGGCAAGCACTGAAGCTTTCTTT.

The V call is TRBV4-3, the J call TRBJ1-1, with a weak D call TRBD1 (5 bases). Between the trimmed V and J ends, which lost 1 base and 6 bases, there was a span of 15 bases. Germline lookup yields CDR1 LGHNA and CDR2 YSLEER. CDR3 size: 15 residues. The CDR3 DNA is TGCGCCAGCAGCCAAGTGTTGCAGGGATTATCTGAAGCTTTCTTT. It encodes CASSQVLQGLSEAFF.

This clone has just one count. V gene TRBV6-2 or TRBV6-3 combines with J gene TRBJ1-5, with a weak D call TRBD1 (6 bases). This CDR3 has 16 amino acids. V was trimmed by 5 bases and J by 7 bases, leaving 21 bases between them. The germline V gene encodes CDR1 MNHEY and CDR2 SVGEGT. Written as DNA, the CDR3 is TGTGCCAGCAGTCCCCGACAGGCCCACTTAGGCCAGCCCCAGCATTTT. Amino acid sequence: CASSPRQAHLGQPQHF.

J is TRBJ2-1 and V is TRBV7-2; TRBD2 matches 7 bases. After removal of 5 bases from V and 4 bases from J, the junction contained 11 bases not matched to a gene. This CDR3 contains 16 residues. CDR1 and CDR2 (germline): SGHTA, FQGNSA. In nucleotides, the CDR3 is TGTGCCAGCAGCCCCAGGGCGGGAGAGGGGTACAATGAGCAGTTCTTC. Amino acid sequence: CASSPRAGEGYNEQFF.